The clone carrying this T cell receptor (beta chain) showed up many times. These data belong to a study of T cells of healthy individuals. TCRdb reprocessed the 5' RACE reads via MiXCR and lists one record per CDR3 protein. The sample has around 63,000 distinct CDR3 sequences; around 16% are singletons. This sequence was found in a human donor in good health.

The CDR3 reads CASKGTGESTDTQYF. In nucleotides, the CDR3 is TGTGCCAGCAAAGGGACAGGGGAAAGCACAGATACGCAGTATTTT. The rearrangement joins TRBV9 to TRBJ2-3, with 10 positions matching TRBD1. Germline CDR1 is SGDLS and CDR2 is YYNGEE. V lost 6 bases to trimming and J lost 0 bases; unmatched junction nucleotides: 4. The CDR3 consists of 15 residues.